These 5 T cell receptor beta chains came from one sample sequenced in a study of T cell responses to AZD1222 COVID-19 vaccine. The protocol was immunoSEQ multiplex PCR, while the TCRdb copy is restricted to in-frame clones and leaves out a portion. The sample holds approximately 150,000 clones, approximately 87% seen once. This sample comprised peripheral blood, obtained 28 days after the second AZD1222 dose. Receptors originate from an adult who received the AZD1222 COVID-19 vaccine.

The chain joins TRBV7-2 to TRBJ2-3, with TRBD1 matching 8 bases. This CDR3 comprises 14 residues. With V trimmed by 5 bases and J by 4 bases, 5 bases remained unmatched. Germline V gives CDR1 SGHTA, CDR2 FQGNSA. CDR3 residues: CASSRTGRPDTQYF. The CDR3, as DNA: TGTGCCAGCAGCCGGACAGGGCGACCAGATACGCAGTATTTT.

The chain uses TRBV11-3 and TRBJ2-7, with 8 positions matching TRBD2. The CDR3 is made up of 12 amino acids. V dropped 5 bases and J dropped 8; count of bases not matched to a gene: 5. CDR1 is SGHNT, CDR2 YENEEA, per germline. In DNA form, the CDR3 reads TGTGCCAGCAGCCCGGGGGGGACACAGCAGTACTTC. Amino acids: CASSPGGTQQYF.

CDR3 DNA sequence: TGTGCCAGCAGCCAAGATTATCCCGGCGTAGGGTCTAACAATGAGCAGTTCTTC. The encoded protein is CASSQDYPGVGSNNEQFF. The chain couples TRBV3-1 (or the pseudogene TRBV3-2) to TRBJ2-1; D gene unclear. This CDR3 is built from 18 residues. V was clipped by 0 bases and J by 5 bases, with 20 bases between them. CDR1 LGHDT and CDR2 YNNKEL come from the germline V gene (reference sequence).

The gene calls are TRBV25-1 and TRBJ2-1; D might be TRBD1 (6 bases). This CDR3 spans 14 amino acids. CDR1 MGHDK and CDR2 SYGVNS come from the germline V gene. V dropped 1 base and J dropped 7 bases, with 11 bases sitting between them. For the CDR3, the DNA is TGTGCCAGCAGTGAATCAGGGGCGCGAAATGAGCAGTTCTTC. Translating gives CASSESGARNEQFF.

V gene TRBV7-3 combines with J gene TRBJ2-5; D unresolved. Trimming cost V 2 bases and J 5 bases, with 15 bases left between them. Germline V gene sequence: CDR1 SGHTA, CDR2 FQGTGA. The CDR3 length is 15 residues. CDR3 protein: CASSLQAVSRETQYF. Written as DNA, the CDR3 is TGTGCCAGCAGCTTACAGGCGGTCTCTCGGGAGACCCAGTACTTC.